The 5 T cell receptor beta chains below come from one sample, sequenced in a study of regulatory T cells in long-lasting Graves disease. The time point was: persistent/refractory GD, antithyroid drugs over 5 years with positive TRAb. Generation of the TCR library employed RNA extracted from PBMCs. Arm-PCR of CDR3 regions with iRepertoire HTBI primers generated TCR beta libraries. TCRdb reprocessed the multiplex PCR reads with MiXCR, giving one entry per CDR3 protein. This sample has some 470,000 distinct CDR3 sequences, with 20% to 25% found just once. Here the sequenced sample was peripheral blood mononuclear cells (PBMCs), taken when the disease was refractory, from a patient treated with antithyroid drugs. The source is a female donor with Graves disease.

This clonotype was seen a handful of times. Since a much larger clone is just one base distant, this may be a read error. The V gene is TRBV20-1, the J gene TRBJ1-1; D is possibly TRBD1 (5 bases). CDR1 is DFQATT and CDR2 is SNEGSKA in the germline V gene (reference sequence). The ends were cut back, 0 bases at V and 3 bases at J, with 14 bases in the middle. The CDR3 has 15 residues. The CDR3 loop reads CSARDSSWGDTEAFF. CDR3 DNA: TGCAGTGCTAGAGACAGTAGTTGGGGGGACACTGAAGCTTTCTTT.

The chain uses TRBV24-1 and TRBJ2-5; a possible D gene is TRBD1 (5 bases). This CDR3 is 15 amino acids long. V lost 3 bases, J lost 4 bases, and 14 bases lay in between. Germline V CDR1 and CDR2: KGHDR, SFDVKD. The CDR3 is CATSDTYRRGETQYF. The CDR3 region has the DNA TGTGCCACCAGTGATACCTACAGGAGAGGAGAGACCCAGTACTTC.

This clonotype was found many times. CDR3 DNA sequence: TGTGCCAGCAGACCTGCGGGGGGGGGTAAGGACGAGCAGTACTTC. The encoded protein is CASRPAGGGKDEQYF. This chain links TRBV2 with TRBJ2-7, with TRBD2 matching 9 bases. The germline CDR1 and CDR2 sequences are SNHLY and FYNNEI. V lost 6 bases and J lost 5; bases outside the gene matches: 11. The CDR3 is made up of 15 amino acids. The variable domain in full, completed from reference TRBV2 and TRBJ2-7, reads EPEVTQTPSHQVTQMGQEVILRCVPISNHLYFYWYRQILGQKVEFLVSFYNNEISEKSEIFDDQFSVERPDGSNFTLKIRSTKLEDSAMYFCASRPAGGGKDEQYFGPGTRLTVT.

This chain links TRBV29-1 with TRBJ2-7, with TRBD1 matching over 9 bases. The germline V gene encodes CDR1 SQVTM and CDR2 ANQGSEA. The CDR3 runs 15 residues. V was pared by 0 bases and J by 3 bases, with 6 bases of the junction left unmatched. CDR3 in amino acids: CSVEEDRGRGYEQYF. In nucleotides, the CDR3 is TGCAGCGTTGAAGAGGACAGGGGCCGGGGCTACGAGCAGTACTTC.

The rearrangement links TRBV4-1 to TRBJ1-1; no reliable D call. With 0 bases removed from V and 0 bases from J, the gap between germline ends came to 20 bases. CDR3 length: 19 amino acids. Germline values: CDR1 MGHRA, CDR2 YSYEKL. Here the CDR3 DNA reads TGCGCCAGCAGCCAAGATAGCCGAGGAAAGGTAAACCTGAACACTGAAGCTTTCTTT. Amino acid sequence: CASSQDSRGKVNLNTEAFF.